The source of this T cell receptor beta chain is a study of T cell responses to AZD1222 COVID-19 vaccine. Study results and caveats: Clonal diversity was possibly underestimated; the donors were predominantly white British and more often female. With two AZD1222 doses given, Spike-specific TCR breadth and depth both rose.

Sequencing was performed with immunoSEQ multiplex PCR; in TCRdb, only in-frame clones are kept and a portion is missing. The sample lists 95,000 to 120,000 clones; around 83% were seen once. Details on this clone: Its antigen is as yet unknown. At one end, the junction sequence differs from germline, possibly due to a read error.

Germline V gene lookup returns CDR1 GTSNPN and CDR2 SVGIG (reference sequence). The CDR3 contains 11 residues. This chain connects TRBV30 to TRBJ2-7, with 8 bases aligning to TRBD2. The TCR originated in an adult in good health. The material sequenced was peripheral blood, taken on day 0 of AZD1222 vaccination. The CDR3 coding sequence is TGTGCCTGGAGTAGAATAGCGGGGACTCACTTC. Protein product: CAWSRIAGTHF.